These 28 T cell receptor beta chains came from one sample sequenced in a study of T cells in Graves' hyperthyroidism and ophthalmopathy. Amplification yielded TCR beta CDR3 regions, with RNA transcripts as the source. The HTBI primer set served for first-round RT-PCR of the TCR CDR3. One entry per CDR3 protein results from TCRdb running MiXCR on the multiplex PCR reads. This sample has some 400,000 distinct CDR3 sequences; roughly 13% occur once, and the top ten carry around 20%. Source material: blood. These receptors were taken from a man aged 25 to 40 with Graves' hyperthyroidism that later progressed to Graves' ophthalmopathy.

In this sample, this clonotype turned up many times. This CDR3 reads CASSDSTENEKLFF. The CDR3 nucleotides read TGTGCCAGCAGTGACTCGACCGAAAATGAAAAACTGTTTTTT. This chain joins TRBV2 and TRBJ1-4; D uncertain. The V and J ends lost 3 bases and 5 bases respectively, with 10 bases between them. CDR1 and CDR2 from the germline V gene are SNHLY and FYNNEI. The CDR3 has 14 amino acids.

V gene TRBV30 combines with J gene TRBJ2-5, with D possibly called TRBD1 or TRBD2 (6 bases each). Germline CDR1 GTSNPN, CDR2 SVGIG (reference sequence). Deletions cut 0 bases from V and 4 bases from J, with 9 bases between. The CDR3 is 13 residues long. The DNA for the CDR3 is TGTGCCTGGAGTGTACAGGGAGGAGAGACCCAGTACTTC. Its translation is CAWSVQGGETQYF.

This clonotype was detected many times. CDR3: CASSPSRNYGYTF. CDR3 bases: TGTGCCAGCAGCCCCAGCAGAAACTATGGCTACACCTTC. The chain employs TRBV11-3 and TRBJ1-2, with D unclear. Trimming took 5 bases from V and 2 from J, leaving 9 bases between them. Germline V gene data show CDR1 as SGHNT and CDR2 as YENEEA. The CDR3 consists of 13 residues.

Ten or more counts support this clonotype. The chain carries TRBV9 and TRBJ2-7; the match to TRBD1 covers 10 bases. This CDR3 has 15 amino acids. V was pared by 4 bases and J by 5 bases, with 9 bases of the junction left unmatched. Per germline, CDR1 SGDLS and CDR2 YYNGEE. The CDR3 protein is CASSKRTGGFHEQYF. CDR3 nucleotide sequence: TGTGCCAGCAGCAAACGGACAGGGGGGTTCCACGAGCAGTACTTC. The variable domain in full, with the rest retrieved from reference TRBV9 and TRBJ2-7, is DSGVTQTPKHLITATGQRVTLRCSPRSGDLSVYWYQQSLDQGLQFLIQYYNGEERAKGNILERFSAQQFPDLHSELNLSSLELGDSALYFCASSKRTGGFHEQYFGPGTRLTVT.

This clonotype was seen only a few times. V gene TRBV29-1 combines with J gene TRBJ1-2; TRBD1 matches 7 bases. The germline gives CDR1 SQVTM, CDR2 ANQGSEA. The length of the CDR3 is 14 residues. V shed 7 bases and J 2 bases; nucleotides not matched to a gene: 10. For the CDR3, the DNA is TGCAGCGGCACAGGGGCCGAGAGAAACTATGGCTACACCTTC. Protein sequence: CSGTGAERNYGYTF.

Ten or more counts support this clonotype. The chain has TRBV6-5 and TRBJ2-5; possible D gene TRBD2, 6 bases. The CDR3 is made up of 15 amino acids. The V end was cut by 2 bases, the J end by 5 bases, with 15 bases between. Germline CDR1 reads MNHEY; CDR2 reads SVGAGI. CDR3: CASSYRAGLMETQYF. For the CDR3, the DNA is TGTGCCAGCAGTTACAGGGCGGGGCTGATGGAGACCCAGTACTTC.

This clonotype was counted a single time. The junction and the germline gene differ at one end; a read error may be behind it. The chain employs TRBV6-2 or TRBV6-3 and TRBJ2-7; D may be TRBD1 (7 bases). In germline, CDR1 is MNHEY, CDR2 SVGEGT. CDR3 size: 14 residues. The DNA for the CDR3 is TGTGCCATCAGTGTGCGGGACAGAGGCTACGAGCAGTACTTC. Translating it yields CAISVRDRGYEQYF.

There are many counts of this clonotype. The V and J genes are TRBV11-3 and TRBJ2-2; D tentatively reads TRBD1 or TRBD2 (5 bases each). The CDR3 sequence is 16 residues long. Germline lookup yields CDR1 SGHNT and CDR2 YENEEA. Deletions cut 5 bases from V and 4 bases from J, with 17 bases between. DNA for the CDR3: TGTGCCAGCAGCGCTCCAGGGAGCTGGGGCACCGGGGAGCTGTTTTTT. This gives the protein CASSAPGSWGTGELFF.

The table lists this clonotype with many counts. The chain couples TRBV11-2 to TRBJ2-1; D unresolved. The CDR3 runs 12 residues. The ends were cut back, 3 bases at V and 5 bases at J, with 5 bases in the middle. CDR1 and CDR2 from the germline V gene are SGHAT and FQNNGV. The CDR3 loop reads CASSLGHNEQFF. The CDR3 bases are TGTGCCAGCAGCTTGGGCCACAATGAGCAGTTCTTC.

This clonotype has ten or more counts. The V gene is TRBV20-1, the J gene TRBJ1-5, with a tentative D call TRBD1 (6 bases). The V end lost 6 bases, the J end lost 3 bases, and 18 bases lay between the germline ends. This CDR3 contains 15 residues. CDR1 DFQATT and CDR2 SNEGSKA come from the germline V gene (reference sequence). The CDR3 nucleotides are TGCAGTGCCACGCGGCCTGACAGGAACAATCAGCCCCAGCATTTT. Its protein product is CSATRPDRNNQPQHF.

There are many counts of this clonotype. The chain recombines TRBV3-1 with TRBJ2-3; the match to TRBD1 covers 9 bases. The ends lost 5 bases at V and 5 bases at J; junction bases unmatched: 5. This CDR3 contains 14 residues. Germline loops: CDR1 LGHDT, CDR2 YNNKEL (reference sequence). CDR3 in amino acids: CASSRDRVGDTQYF. In nucleotides, the CDR3 is TGTGCCAGCAGCAGGGACAGGGTGGGAGATACGCAGTATTTT.

The chain recombines TRBV3-1 with TRBJ1-2; TRBD1 is a possible D gene (5 bases). V was cut by 1 base and J by 3 bases, with 12 bases left in between. This CDR3 is 15 amino acids long. Germline CDR1 and CDR2: LGHDT and YNNKEL (reference sequence). The CDR3 coding sequence is TGTGCCAGCAGCCAAGGGGGGTTTGGGTACTATGGCTACACCTTC. Amino acids: CASSQGGFGYYGYTF. The full variable domain, rest sourced from reference TRBV3-1 and TRBJ1-2, is DTAVSQTPKYLVTQMGNDKSIKCEQNLGHDTMYWYKQDSKKFLKIMFSYNNKELIINETVPNRFSPKSPDKAHLNLHINSLELGDSAVYFCASSQGGFGYYGYTFGSGTRLTVV.

This clonotype was counted ten times or more. The chain joins TRBV28 to TRBJ1-3; weak D call: TRBD1 (5 bases). This CDR3 spans 13 amino acids. Trimming pared 7 bases from V and 0 bases from J, leaving 7 bases between. CDR1 MDHEN and CDR2 SYDVKM come from the germline V gene. This CDR3 reads CASIDSSGNTIYF. In nucleotides, the CDR3 is TGTGCCAGCATCGACAGCTCTGGAAACACCATATATTTT.

This clonotype occurred a few times. The V and J genes are TRBV6-2 or TRBV6-3 and TRBJ2-4, with 8 positions matching TRBD1. The CDR3 length is 15 residues. Germline CDR1 reads MNHEY; CDR2 reads SVGEGT. The V gene end was trimmed by 7 bases and the J gene end by 3 bases; junction bases not matched to a gene: 8. CDR3 protein: CASIDGQGGKNIQYF. The CDR3 nucleotides are TGTGCCAGCATTGACGGACAGGGCGGCAAAAACATTCAGTACTTC.

The chain has TRBV24-1 and TRBJ2-2; TRBD1 aligns across 8 bases. V lost 9 bases, J lost 2 bases, and 13 bases stayed unmatched. This CDR3 spans 17 amino acids. CDR1 and CDR2 from the germline V gene are KGHDR and SFDVKD. CDR3 residues: CATEDRALGGNTGELFF. In DNA, the CDR3 is TGTGCCACCGAGGACAGGGCTCTGGGGGGAAACACCGGGGAGCTGTTTTTT.

There are many counts of this clonotype. This chain links TRBV12-3 or TRBV12-4 with TRBJ1-2, with 7 bases that match TRBD1. J lost 8 bases, V lost 1 base, and 13 bases had no gene match. This CDR3 has 16 residues. The CDR3 loop is CASSLVVGGGSEGYTF. For the CDR3, the DNA is TGTGCCAGCAGTTTAGTAGTAGGGGGCGGCAGTGAAGGCTACACCTTC.

In its sample, this clonotype was seen many times. The rearrangement joins TRBV12-3 or TRBV12-4 to TRBJ2-3; D gene uncertain. The CDR3 totals 15 residues. V gave up 2 bases and J gave up 0 bases, with 9 bases separating them. CDR3 DNA sequence: TGTGCCAGCAGTTTATTTTTAGGTAGCACAGATACGCAGTATTTT. Translation: CASSLFLGSTDTQYF.

This clonotype has at least ten counts. The chain couples TRBV28 to TRBJ1-1; D remains unclear. Germline V gene data show CDR1 as MDHEN and CDR2 as SYDVKM. The CDR3 runs to 13 residues. Trimming removed 6 bases at V and 7 bases at J, with 15 bases between. CDR3 loop: CASSKGRRIEAFF. The CDR3 DNA reads TGTGCCAGCAGCAAGGGTCGTAGGATTGAAGCTTTCTTT.

There are many counts of this clonotype. The V gene is TRBV6-1, the J gene TRBJ2-1; TRBD2 aligns across 11 bases. Germline CDR1 reads MNHNS; CDR2 reads SASEGT. The CDR3 spans 16 residues. Germline trimming cut 6 bases from V and 7 bases from J; bases unmatched to any gene: 11. CDR3 region: CASSNPTSGETNEQFF. The CDR3 nucleotides read TGTGCCAGCAGCAATCCGACTAGCGGGGAGACGAATGAGCAGTTCTTC.

V usage is TRBV4-1 and J usage is TRBJ1-6, with D perhaps TRBD1 (5 bases). CDR1 is MGHRA, CDR2 YSYEKL, per germline. The germline V and J ends were trimmed by 0 bases and 5 bases, with 17 bases remaining between them. This CDR3 region has 18 residues. The CDR3: CASSQEDTNTGNNSPLHF. For the CDR3, the DNA is TGCGCCAGCAGCCAAGAGGACACAAATACCGGCAATAATTCACCCCTCCACTTT.

Points on this clonotype: A much larger clone is a single base away; this may be a read error. V and J are TRBV9 and TRBJ1-2, with TRBD1 identical over 7 bases. Germline CDR1 reads SGDLS; CDR2 reads YYNGEE. V lost 2 bases to trimming and J lost 5 bases; unmatched junction nucleotides: 9. CDR3 size: 15 residues. The CDR3 coding sequence is TGTGCCAGCAGCGTCTCCCTAACACAGGGGTATGGCTACACCTTC. This encodes CASSVSLTQGYGYTF.

This clonotype has at least ten counts. The rearrangement links TRBV5-1 to TRBJ1-2; D might be TRBD1 (6 bases). The CDR3 sequence is 18 residues long. The germline V gene has CDR1 SGHRS and CDR2 YFSETQ. Trimming took off 0 bases at V and 1 base at J, with 19 bases between the two ends. The CDR3 reads CASSLADRKRTFNYGYTF. CDR3 coding DNA: TGCGCCAGCAGCTTGGCGGACAGAAAGCGGACCTTTAACTATGGCTACACCTTC. The full variable domain, its missing parts supplied by reference TRBV5-1 and TRBJ1-2, is KAGVTQTPRYLIKTRGQQVTLSCSPISGHRSVSWYQQTPGQGLQFLFEYFSETQRNKGNFPGRFSGRQFSNSRSEMNVSTLELGDSALYLCASSLADRKRTFNYGYTFGSGTRLTVV.

This clonotype occurred many times. V usage is TRBV11-3 and J usage is TRBJ1-1; D is unclear. This CDR3 contains 16 residues. V was shortened by 1 base and J by 2 bases, with 14 bases between the two germline ends. Germline CDR1 and CDR2: SGHNT and YENEEA. CDR3 sequence (DNA): TGTGCCAGCAGCTTAGTTGGGGTTGGAATTAACACTGAAGCTTTCTTT. This encodes CASSLVGVGINTEAFF. The complete variable domain, with remaining parts taken from reference TRBV11-3 and TRBJ1-1, reads EAGVVQSPRYKIIEKKQPVAFWCNPISGHNTLYWYLQNLGQGPELLIRYENEEAVDDSQLPKDRFSAERLKGVDSTLKIQPAELGDSAVYLCASSLVGVGINTEAFFGQGTRLTVV.

This chain uses TRBV7-3 with TRBJ2-2, with D unclear. The CDR3 spans 14 residues. V lost 1 base and J 4 bases, leaving 7 bases between the germline ends. The V gene's germline CDR1 is SGHTA and CDR2 FQGTGA. The CDR3 loop reads CASSLNSGTGELFF. The CDR3 DNA sequence: TGTGCCAGCAGCTTAAATTCCGGCACCGGGGAGCTGTTTTTT. Full variable domain (missing parts from reference TRBV7-3 and TRBJ2-2): GAGVSQTPSNKVTEKGKYVELRCDPISGHTALYWYRQSLGQGPEFLIYFQGTGAADDSGLPNDRFFAVRPEGSVSTLKIQRTERGDSAVYLCASSLNSGTGELFFGEGSRLTVL.

This clonotype showed up many times. V is TRBV5-1 and J is TRBJ1-5, with TRBD1 as a possible D gene (5 bases). The CDR3 is 13 residues long. Deletions cut 5 bases from V and 5 bases from J, with 11 bases between. Per the germline V gene, CDR1 is SGHRS and CDR2 is YFSETQ. The CDR3 loop reads CASSPGIDQPQHF. The CDR3 coding sequence is TGCGCCAGCAGTCCAGGGATCGATCAGCCCCAGCATTTT.

About this clonotype itself: A much larger clone is a single base away; this may be a read error. The chain is built from TRBV10-3 and TRBJ1-1; no clear D. The CDR3 sequence is 15 residues long. Trimming took off 2 bases at V and 0 bases at J, with 10 bases between the two ends. Germline CDR1 ENHRY, CDR2 SYGVKD. CDR3 loop: CAISELTYMNTEAFF. The CDR3 bases are TGTGCCATCAGTGAGCTTACCTACATGAACACTGAAGCTTTCTTT.

In its sample, this clonotype was seen many times. The rearrangement joins TRBV7-9 to TRBJ2-5; 7 positions agree with TRBD2. The CDR3 is made up of 15 amino acids. Germline CDR1 is SEHNR and CDR2 is FQNEAQ (reference sequence). Trimming cost V 4 bases and J 3 bases; bases outside gene matches: 8. The CDR3 DNA reads TGTGCCAGCAGCTCACCGGGACTAACGAAAGAGACCCAGTACTTC. Translating gives CASSSPGLTKETQYF.

The chain recombines TRBV6-5 with TRBJ2-2, with 10 bases aligning to TRBD2. This CDR3 is 16 amino acids long. CDR1 and CDR2 (germline): MNHEY, SVGAGI. V shed 0 bases and J 6 bases; nucleotides not matched to a gene: 4. CDR3 sequence reads: CASSYSSGGGAGELFF. In DNA form, the CDR3 reads TGTGCCAGCAGTTACTCAAGCGGGGGGGGTGCCGGGGAGCTGTTTTTT.